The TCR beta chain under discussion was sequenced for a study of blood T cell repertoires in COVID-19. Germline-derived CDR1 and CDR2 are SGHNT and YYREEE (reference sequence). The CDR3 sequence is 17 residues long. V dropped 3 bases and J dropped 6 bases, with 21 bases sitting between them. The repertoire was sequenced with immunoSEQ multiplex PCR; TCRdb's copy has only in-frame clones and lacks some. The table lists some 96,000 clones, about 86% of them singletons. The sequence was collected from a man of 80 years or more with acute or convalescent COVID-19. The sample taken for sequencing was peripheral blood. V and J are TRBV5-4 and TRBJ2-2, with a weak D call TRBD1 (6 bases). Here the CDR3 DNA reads TGTGCCAGCAGCTCCCCTCCGACAACTAGGGGGTCCGGGGAGCTGTTTTTT. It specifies CASSSPPTTRGSGELFF.